A selection of T cell receptor beta chains follows, all from one sample in a study of shared clonotypes between healthy human individuals. Some clones are missing from TCRdb's copy, which holds only in-frame ones; the method was immunoSEQ multiplex PCR. The data show around 2,000,000 clones, about 92% seen once. The material sequenced was naive CD8+ T cells from PBMCs. All receptors derive from a man between 18 and 29 years old in good health. Some clones in this sample may be carry-over from other donors' samples. The CDR3 runs from the conserved cysteine through the conserved F or W. D genes are given only for firm matches. Size is stated for part of the rows, as once, few or many counts, or as a class when the clone is expanded.

once,TRBJ1-4,TRBD1,TRBV7-9,TGTGCCAGCAGCTTAGACAGGGGGGTTGGTGAAAAACTGTTTTTT,CASSLDRGVGEKLFF
NA,TRBJ1-1,TRBD1,TRBV6-5,TGTGCCAGCAGTTCCTGGGGACAGGGGGTTTCAGAAGCTTTCTTT,CASSSWGQGVSEAFF
NA,TRBJ2-7,TRBD2,TRBV13,TGTGCCAGCAGCTTTTGGGCGGGAGGCCACTACGAGCAGTACTTC,CASSFWAGGHYEQYF
NA,TRBJ2-7,NA,TRBV6-5,TGTGCCAGCGCGGACTCCCGGTACGAGCAGTACTTC,CASADSRYEQYF
once,TRBJ1-1,TRBD1,TRBV5-1,TGCGCCAGCAGCTTGGTGACAGGGGGCGCGGTAGACACTGAAGCTTTCTTT,CASSLVTGGAVDTEAFF
NA,TRBJ2-1,TRBD2,TRBV28,TGTGCCAGCAGTTTATTTAGACTAGCGGGAGATCACTACAATGAGCAGTTCTTC,CASSLFRLAGDHYNEQFF
NA,TRBJ1-4,NA,TRBV19,TGTGCCAGTAGTCTAACGGTCGGTGAAAAACTGTTTTTT,CASSLTVGEKLFF
NA,TRBJ1-2,TRBD1,TRBV6-5,TGTGCCAGCAGTTACTCACGGCAGGGGGCCGGAGGCTACACCTTC,CASSYSRQGAGGYTF
NA,TRBJ2-7,NA,TRBV7-9,TGTGCCAGCAGCTCCCCAGCGGGCCTAACCTACGAGCAGTACTTC,CASSSPAGLTYEQYF
NA,TRBJ2-1,NA,TRBV6-5,TGTGCCAGCAGTTACTCCGCCGGGAAAGTTAAGTTCTTC,CASSYSAGKVKFF
NA,TRBJ1-3,NA,TRBV9,TGTGCCAGCAGCGTAGGCGGCAGGGTCTCTGGAAACACCATATATTTT,CASSVGGRVSGNTIYF
NA,TRBJ1-2,NA,TRBV5-8,TGTGCCAGCAGCACGGGGACGGCTAACTATGGCTACACCTTC,CASSTGTANYGYTF
NA,TRBJ1-4,NA,TRBV27,TGTGCCAGCAGTTTATCGGCAGGGTTGGAACTGTTTTTT,CASSLSAGLELFF
NA,TRBJ2-7,TRBD1,TRBV5-4,TGTGCCAGCAGCCTGATGGGACAGGCGATTACCTACGAGCAGTACTTC,CASSLMGQAITYEQYF
NA,TRBJ2-7,NA,TRBV12-5,TGTGCTAACCACGGGGGTAGGGAGGACGAGCAGTACTTC,CANHGGREDEQYF
NA,TRBJ1-4,NA,TRBV18,TGTGCCAGCTCACCACAGGGCGGGACGTTTATCGAAAAACTGTTTTTT,CASSPQGGTFIEKLFF
NA,TRBJ1-1,NA,TRBV27,TGTGCCAGCAGTTTGCGGGGGCGCGGGACTGAAGCTTTCTTT,CASSLRGRGTEAFF
once,TRBJ2-7,TRBD2,TRBV13,TGTGCCAGCAGCTCGGGGGGCTCCTACGAGCAGTACTTC,CASSSGGSYEQYF
NA,TRBJ2-6,NA,TRBV13,TGTGCCAGCAGTTCTCCTTTTAACTCTGGGGCCAACGTCCTGACTTTC,CASSSPFNSGANVLTF
NA,TRBJ2-1,NA,TRBV14,TGTGCCAGCACAGGGTTGGCGGGGAGCTCCTACAATGAGCAGTTCTTC,CASTGLAGSSYNEQFF
NA,TRBJ2-7,NA,TRBV15,TGTGCCACCAGCTTGGAGGGAGGCTCGCCCGAGCAGTACTTC,CATSLEGGSPEQYF